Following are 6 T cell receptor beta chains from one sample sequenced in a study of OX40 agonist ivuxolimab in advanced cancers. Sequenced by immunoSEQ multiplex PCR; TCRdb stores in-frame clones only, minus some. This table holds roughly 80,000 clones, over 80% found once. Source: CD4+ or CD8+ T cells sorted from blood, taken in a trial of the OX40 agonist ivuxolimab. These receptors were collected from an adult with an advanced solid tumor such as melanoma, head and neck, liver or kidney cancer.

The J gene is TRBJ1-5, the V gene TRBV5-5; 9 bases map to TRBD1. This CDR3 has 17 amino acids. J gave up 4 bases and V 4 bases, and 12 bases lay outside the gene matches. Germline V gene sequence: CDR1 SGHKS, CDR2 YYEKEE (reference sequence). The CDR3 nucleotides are TGTGCCAGCAGCGCCTCGGGGACAGGGAGAGGAAATCAGCCCCAGCATTTT. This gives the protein CASSASGTGRGNQPQHF. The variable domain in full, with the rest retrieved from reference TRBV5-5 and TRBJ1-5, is DAGVTQSPTHLIKTRGQQVTLRCSPISGHKSVSWYQQVLGQGPQFIFQYYEKEERGRGNFPDRFSARQFPNYSSELNVNALLLGDSALYLCASSASGTGRGNQPQHFGDGTRLSIL.

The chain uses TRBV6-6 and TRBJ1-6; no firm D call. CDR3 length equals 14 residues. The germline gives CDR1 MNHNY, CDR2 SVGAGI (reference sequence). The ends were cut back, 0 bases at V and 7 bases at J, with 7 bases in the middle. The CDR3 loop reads CASSYSTPNSPLHF. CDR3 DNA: TGTGCCAGCAGTTACTCGACGCCGAATTCACCCCTCCACTTT.

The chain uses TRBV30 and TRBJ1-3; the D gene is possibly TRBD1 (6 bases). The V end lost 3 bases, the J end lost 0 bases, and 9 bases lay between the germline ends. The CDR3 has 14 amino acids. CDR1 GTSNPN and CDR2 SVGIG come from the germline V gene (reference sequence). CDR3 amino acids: CAWSWDNSGNTIYF. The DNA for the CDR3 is TGTGCCTGGAGCTGGGACAACTCTGGAAACACCATATATTTT.

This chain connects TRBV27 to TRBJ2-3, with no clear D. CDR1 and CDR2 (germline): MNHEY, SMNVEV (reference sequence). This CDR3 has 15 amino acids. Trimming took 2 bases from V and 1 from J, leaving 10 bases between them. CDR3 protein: CASSLRPAGTDTQYF. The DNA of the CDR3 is TGTGCCAGCAGTTTACGGCCAGCTGGCACAGATACGCAGTATTTT.

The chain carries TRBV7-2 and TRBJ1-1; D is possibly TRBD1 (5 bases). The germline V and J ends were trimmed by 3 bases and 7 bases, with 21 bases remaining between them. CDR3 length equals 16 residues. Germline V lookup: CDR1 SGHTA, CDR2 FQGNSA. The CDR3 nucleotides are TGTGCCAGCAGCTTCCTCCCGAGTAGGGGAGTCGGTGAAGCTTTCTTT. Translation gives CASSFLPSRGVGEAFF.

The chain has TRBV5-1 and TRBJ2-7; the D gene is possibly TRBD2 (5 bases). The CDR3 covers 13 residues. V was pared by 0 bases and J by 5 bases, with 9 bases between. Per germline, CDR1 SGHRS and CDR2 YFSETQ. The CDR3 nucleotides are TGCGCCAGCAGCTTGGTGGCTAGCAACGAGCAGTACTTC. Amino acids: CASSLVASNEQYF.